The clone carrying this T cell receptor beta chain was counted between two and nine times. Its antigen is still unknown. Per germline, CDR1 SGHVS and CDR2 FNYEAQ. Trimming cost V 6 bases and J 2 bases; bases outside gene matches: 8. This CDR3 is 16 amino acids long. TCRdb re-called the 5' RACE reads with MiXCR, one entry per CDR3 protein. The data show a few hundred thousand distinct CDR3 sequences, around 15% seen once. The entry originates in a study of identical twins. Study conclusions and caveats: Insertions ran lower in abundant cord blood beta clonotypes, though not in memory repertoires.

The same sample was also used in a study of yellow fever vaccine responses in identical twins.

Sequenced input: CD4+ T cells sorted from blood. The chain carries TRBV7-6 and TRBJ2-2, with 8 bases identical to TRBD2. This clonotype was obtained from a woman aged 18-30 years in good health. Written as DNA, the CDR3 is TGTGCCAGCAGATCACCGGGACTAGAAAACACCGGGGAGCTGTTTTTT. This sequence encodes CASRSPGLENTGELFF.